This T cell receptor (beta chain) is from a study of cytomegalovirus exposure and HLA in healthy donors. Study background: For the approximately 360 genotyped donors, roughly 81% fell within the Caucasian-associated ancestry cluster.

V dropped 4 bases and J dropped 3; count of bases not matched to a gene: 10. The CDR3 sequence is 16 residues long. In germline, CDR1 is MGHRA, CDR2 YSYEKL. This PCR relied on a set of 60 Vbeta primers and 13 Jbeta primers. Clones were read by immunoSEQ multiplex PCR, and TCRdb kept only the in-frame ones, dropping some. The table has about 130,000 clones, about 81% seen once. Regarding this clone: Its target is unknown.

Notes on the study in general: It was reportedly the case that the classifier diagnosed cytomegalovirus status with high specificity and sensitivity.

The source is a woman in her thirties or forties in good health and CMV-seropositive. Sample: PBMCs. The V and J genes are TRBV4-1 and TRBJ1-1, with 8 bases fitting TRBD1. In nucleotides, the CDR3 is TGCGCCAGCAGCCCCTTCGGACAGGGAGGGGACACTGAAGCTTTCTTT. Amino acids: CASSPFGQGGDTEAFF.